The 18 T cell receptor beta chains presented below share a single source sample, sequenced in a study of post-analysis software for immune sequencing data. The library was made from cDNA and included unique molecular identifiers. TCRdb reprocessed the PCR reads via MiXCR and lists one record per CDR3 protein. The profile shows about half a million distinct CDR3 sequences, around a third of them singletons. Antigens for these TCRs are unknown. Study results and limitations: Elevated frequency relative to controls characterized several TRBV segments in patients, TRBV5-6, TRBV5-1 and TRBV20-1 among them.

The material sequenced was blood. Every receptor here comes from a girl younger than 18 with multiple sclerosis.

The chain joins TRBV6-6 to TRBJ2-7, with TRBD2 identical over 8 bases. V lost 5 bases and J lost 2; bases outside the gene matches: 11. This CDR3 contains 16 residues. Germline CDR1 reads MNHNY; CDR2 reads SVGAGI (reference sequence). CDR3: CASSTSAGGHPYEQYF. For the CDR3, the DNA is TGTGCCAGCAGTACCTCGGCGGGGGGCCACCCCTACGAGCAGTACTTC.

V gene TRBV28 combines with J gene TRBJ1-6; D is unclear. CDR3 length: 14 residues. The V and J ends lost 5 bases and 5 bases respectively, with 10 bases between them. Germline values: CDR1 MDHEN, CDR2 SYDVKM. For the CDR3, the DNA is TGTGCCAGCAGTACCCTGCAAAATAATTCACCCCTCCACTTT. It translates to CASSTLQNNSPLHF.

The gene calls are TRBV6-5 and TRBJ2-3; 9 nucleotides match TRBD1. In germline, CDR1 is MNHEY, CDR2 SVGAGI. The CDR3 totals 14 residues. The trim removed 4 bases at V and 6 bases at J, leaving 5 bases unmatched. CDR3: CASSWDRDKDTQYF. The CDR3 DNA sequence: TGTGCCAGCAGTTGGGACAGGGACAAGGATACGCAGTATTTT.

This rearrangement joins TRBV20-1 to TRBJ2-3; TRBD1 might be the D (6 bases). CDR1 is DFQATT and CDR2 is SNEGSKA in the germline V gene (reference sequence). This CDR3 is 14 amino acids long. V lost 4 bases and J lost 6, with 17 bases in between. The CDR3 loop reads CSAKTGTRRDTQYF. In DNA form, the CDR3 reads TGCAGTGCTAAGACCGGGACAAGGAGGGATACGCAGTATTTT.

This clonotype was counted between two and nine times. The rearrangement links TRBV29-1 to TRBJ1-6; a weak D match, TRBD1 (6 bases). This CDR3 comprises 16 residues. Trimming removed 7 bases at V and 4 bases at J, with 20 bases between. Germline-derived CDR1 and CDR2 are SQVTM and ANQGSEA. The DNA for the CDR3 is TGCAGCGACCTCGAACCCCAGGGGCTGTATAATTCACCCCTCCACTTT. It yields the protein CSDLEPQGLYNSPLHF.

V and J are TRBV7-9 and TRBJ2-3; TRBD2 matches at 8 bases. The CDR3 is 16 amino acids. V was pared by 8 bases and J by 4 bases, with 14 bases of the junction left unmatched. Germline V gene sequence: CDR1 SEHNR, CDR2 FQNEAQ (reference sequence). The CDR3 region has the DNA TGTGCCAGCGAGGACGGGGGGGAGTTGATCTCAGATACGCAGTATTTT. It specifies CASEDGGELISDTQYF.

With regard to this clonotype: The junction departs from the called germline gene at one end, perhaps through a read error. The chain has TRBV7-3 and TRBJ1-6, with 7 positions matching TRBD1. The germline gives CDR1 SGHTA, CDR2 FQGTGA. This CDR3 region has 15 residues. The CDR3 loop is CAGSLRQGGDSPLHF. The CDR3 DNA follows: TGTGCCGGCAGCCTACGACAGGGAGGTGATTCACCCCTCCACTTT.

This clonotype appeared a few times. This sequence joins TRBV6-2 or TRBV6-3 and TRBJ2-1; D might be TRBD2 (5 bases). There are 20 residues in the CDR3. Trimming left V 2 bases short and J 0 bases short, with 23 bases between. Germline V gene lookup returns CDR1 MNHEY and CDR2 SVGEGT. The CDR3 here is CASSYGPDFWEPSSYNEQFF. CDR3 DNA sequence: TGTGCCAGCAGTTACGGACCCGATTTCTGGGAGCCGAGCTCCTACAATGAGCAGTTCTTC.

The J gene is TRBJ1-5, the V gene TRBV12-3 or TRBV12-4, with 8 bases lining up with TRBD1. The CDR3 has 16 residues. V lost 6 bases and J lost 4; bases outside the gene matches: 11. CDR3 bases: TGTGCCAGCAGCCGTCGGACAGGGATGGAGAATCAGCCCCAGCATTTT. As protein: CASSRRTGMENQPQHF.

Only a few counts were recorded for this clonotype. This sequence joins TRBV5-4 and TRBJ1-2, with unresolved D. The CDR3 spans 15 residues. Trimming stripped 4 bases from V and 10 bases from J, with 23 bases between. In germline, CDR1 is SGHNT, CDR2 YYREEE (reference sequence). The CDR3 region is CASSRSSSSSDYYTF. The CDR3 nucleotides read TGTGCCAGCAGCCGCAGCTCTTCCAGCTCTGACTACTACACCTTC. The variable domain in full, with the rest retrieved from reference TRBV5-4 and TRBJ1-2, is ETGVTQSPTHLIKTRGQQVTLRCSSQSGHNTVSWYQQALGQGPQFIFQYYREEENGRGNFPPRFSGLQFPNYSSELNVNALELDDSALYLCASSRSSSSSDYYTFGSGTRLTVV.

This clonotype occurred a few times. Written as DNA, the CDR3 is TGCAGCGTTACAGGGATGAACACTGAAGCTTTCTTT. Its translation: CSVTGMNTEAFF. J is TRBJ1-1 and V is TRBV29-1, with a possible D match to TRBD1 (6 bases). This CDR3 contains 12 residues. Germline V gene data show CDR1 as SQVTM and CDR2 as ANQGSEA. V was cut by 5 bases and J by 0 bases, with 7 bases left in between. Supplemented by reference TRBV29-1 and TRBJ1-1, the full variable domain reads SAVISQKPSRDICQRGTSLTIQCQVDSQVTMMFWYRQQPGQSLTLIATANQGSEATYESGFVIDKFPISRPNLTFSTLTVSNMSPEDSSIYLCSVTGMNTEAFFGQGTRLTVV.

The chain links TRBV20-1 to TRBJ1-2; no clear D gene. Germline assignment: CDR1 DFQATT and CDR2 SNEGSKA (reference sequence). The CDR3 runs to 12 residues. CDR3 bases: TGCAGGGTTTCCGGGAGCACTGATGGCTACACCTTC. This translates into CRVSGSTDGYTF.

CDR3 sequence (DNA): TGCAGTGCTCGGCCAGGGGTTGGGTACACCTTC. It yields the protein CSARPGVGYTF. The rearrangement uses TRBV20-1 and TRBJ1-2; perhaps TRBD1 as D (6 bases). Trimming shortened V by 5 bases and J by 11 bases, and 15 bases separated the two germline ends. Germline V gene lookup returns CDR1 DFQATT and CDR2 SNEGSKA (reference sequence). CDR3 size: 11 residues.

V and J are TRBV12-3 or TRBV12-4 and TRBJ2-2; weak D call: TRBD1 (5 bases). The CDR3 is 15 amino acids. Trimming left V 3 bases short and J 2 bases short, with 10 bases between. In DNA, the CDR3 is TGTGCCAGCAGTTTGAAGGGGTTTAACACCGGGGAGCTGTTTTTT. As protein: CASSLKGFNTGELFF.

A remark on this clonotype: With a much larger clone just one base away, this may be a read error. The chain recombines TRBV7-3 with TRBJ2-7, with TRBD1 identical over 10 bases. Germline trimming cut 5 bases from V and 3 bases from J; bases unmatched to any gene: 7. The CDR3 runs to 15 residues. Germline-derived CDR1 and CDR2 are SGHTA and FQGTGA. In DNA, the CDR3 is TGTGCCAGCAGCCCCCAAGGGGACAGGGGCTACGAGCAGTACTTC. Translating it yields CASSPQGDRGYEQYF.

This clonotype showed up just a few times. The chain couples TRBV10-2 to TRBJ2-5; D perhaps matches TRBD2 (7 bases). CDR1 and CDR2 from the germline V gene are WSHSY and SAAADI. There are 16 residues in the CDR3. V was cut by 2 bases and J by 2 bases, with 15 bases left in between. CDR3 residues: CASSEPGGGQQETQYF. In nucleotides, the CDR3 is TGCGCCAGCAGTGAGCCGGGCGGGGGACAACAAGAGACCCAGTACTTC.

The chain links TRBV20-1 to TRBJ2-7; D may be TRBD2 (7 bases). V was cut by 3 bases and J by 2 bases, with 14 bases left in between. From germline, CDR1 is DFQATT and CDR2 SNEGSKA (reference sequence). This CDR3 has 14 residues. CDR3 sequence: CSARGGGTPYEQYF. The CDR3 DNA reads as TGCAGTGCTAGGGGCGGGGGCACACCCTACGAGCAGTACTTC.

In this sample, this clonotype turned up a few times. The chain employs TRBV5-6 and TRBJ2-7; TRBD1 matches 9 bases. J gave up 3 bases and V 6 bases, and 7 bases lay outside the gene matches. The germline V gene encodes CDR1 SGHDT and CDR2 YYEEEE. The CDR3 spans 14 residues. The CDR3 sequence: CASTPPGQGYEQYF. As DNA, the CDR3 is TGTGCCAGCACACCACCGGGACAGGGCTACGAGCAGTACTTC.